Shown below are 15 T cell receptor beta chains from a single sample sequenced in a study of early stage breast cancer tumors. This table comes from immunoSEQ multiplex PCR, and its TCRdb copy is limited to in-frame clones, with some not included. The sample holds approximately 50,000 clones, about 83% seen once. The specimen sequenced was blood. These receptors all come from a person in their twenties or thirties with breast cancer.

This sequence joins TRBV10-2 and TRBJ1-6; TRBD1 is a possible D gene (5 bases). The CDR3 covers 14 residues. CDR1 WSHSY and CDR2 SAAADI come from the germline V gene. The V and J ends lost 4 bases and 10 bases respectively, with 14 bases between them. CDR3 sequence reads: CASSAVRGGSPLHF. The CDR3, as DNA: TGCGCCAGCAGTGCGGTGAGGGGAGGATCACCCCTCCACTTT.

The chain is built from TRBV6-1 and TRBJ2-7, with TRBD1 matching 7 bases. This CDR3 region has 14 residues. With 7 bases clipped from V and 4 bases from J, the junction kept 10 bases outside the gene matches. The germline V gene has CDR1 MNHNS and CDR2 SASEGT. The CDR3 DNA follows: TGTGCCAGCAACCGGGACAGAAGAATTTACGAGCAGTACTTC. Translated: CASNRDRRIYEQYF.

By sample fraction, this clone is medium-sized. The chain carries TRBV30 and TRBJ2-7; TRBD1 is a possible D gene (5 bases). Germline CDR1 reads GTSNPN; CDR2 reads SVGIG (reference sequence). With 0 bases removed from V and 5 bases from J, the gap between germline ends came to 11 bases. The length of the CDR3 is 13 residues. Written as DNA, the CDR3 is TGTGCCTGGAGTGTGGTCAGGGTCCACGAGCAGTACTTC. It codes for CAWSVVRVHEQYF.

The chain combines TRBV2 with TRBJ2-5; 11 nucleotides match TRBD2. Germline assignment: CDR1 SNHLY and CDR2 FYNNEI. Trimming at V came to 7 bases and at J to 4 bases, leaving 5 bases not matched to a gene. The length of the CDR3 is 14 residues. This CDR3 is CASKPGLAVETQYF. CDR3 coding DNA: TGTGCCAGCAAACCGGGACTAGCGGTAGAGACCCAGTACTTC.

This chain connects TRBV14 to TRBJ2-1, with 13 nucleotides matching TRBD2. With 0 bases clipped from V and 7 bases from J, the junction kept 9 bases outside the gene matches. Germline loops: CDR1 SGHDN, CDR2 FVKESK. The CDR3 is 18 residues long. CDR3 nucleotides: TGTGCCAGCAGCCAAGAGCCACTAGCGGGAGGGCCCTTTAATGAGCAGTTCTTC. Translation: CASSQEPLAGGPFNEQFF.

This sequence joins TRBV5-6 and TRBJ1-3, with TRBD1 as a possible D gene (6 bases). This CDR3 is 15 amino acids long. Germline V gene data show CDR1 as SGHDT and CDR2 as YYEEEE. Trimming cost V 4 bases and J 1 base, with 12 bases left between them. DNA of the CDR3: TGTGCCAGCAGCATGACAGGATTTTCTGGAAACACCATATATTTT. Its translation: CASSMTGFSGNTIYF.

V and J are TRBV7-9 and TRBJ2-5, with D hard to call. The CDR3 covers 12 residues. Germline CDR1 reads SEHNR; CDR2 reads FQNEAQ (reference sequence). V was shortened by 4 bases and J by 12 bases, with 15 bases between the two germline ends. CDR3 coding DNA: TGTGCCAGCAGCTCTTCATCCCCCCGCGAGTACTTC. It translates to CASSSSSPREYF.

The rearrangement uses TRBV6-5 and TRBJ2-7, with TRBD2 matching over 13 bases. This CDR3 comprises 15 residues. Per germline, CDR1 MNHEY and CDR2 SVGAGI. Unmatched junction bases numbered 3, after V lost 5 bases and J lost 2 bases. The CDR3 bases are TGTGCCAGCAGTCGTGGGACTAGCGGGACCTACGAGCAGTACTTC. Translating it yields CASSRGTSGTYEQYF.

The chain has TRBV6-5 and TRBJ2-7; D is possibly TRBD1 or TRBD2 (6 bases each). The germline gives CDR1 MNHEY, CDR2 SVGAGI. CDR3 length equals 13 residues. V lost 6 bases and J lost 7, with 16 bases in between. Written as DNA, the CDR3 is TGTGCCAGCAGCCCCGAGGGGGGCCTTGAGCAGTACTTC. Translation gives CASSPEGGLEQYF.

The chain links TRBV6-1 to TRBJ2-7; D not certain. CDR3 size: 14 residues. The V end lost 0 bases, the J end lost 4 bases, and 10 bases lay between the germline ends. The germline gives CDR1 MNHNS, CDR2 SASEGT. CDR3 region: CASSEAKRVYEQYF. CDR3 nucleotides: TGTGCCAGCAGTGAAGCGAAAAGAGTGTACGAGCAGTACTTC.

This chain uses TRBV11-3 with TRBJ2-1; TRBD2 agrees at 8 bases. The CDR3 length is 16 residues. Germline CDR1 reads SGHNT; CDR2 reads YENEEA. V lost 2 bases and J lost 6; bases outside the gene matches: 9. Here the CDR3 DNA reads TGTGCCAGCAGCTTAATCAGCGGGAGCTCGGGCAATGAGCAGTTCTTC. It encodes CASSLISGSSGNEQFF.

By proportion, this clone is medium-sized. The chain links TRBV6-5 to TRBJ1-1; TRBD1 is a possible D gene (5 bases). This CDR3 region has 14 residues. Germline V lookup: CDR1 MNHEY, CDR2 SVGAGI. The V and J ends lost 6 bases and 4 bases respectively, with 15 bases between them. Written as DNA, the CDR3 is TGTGCCAGCAGGTCGGAGGGGATGAGCACTGAAGCTTTCTTT. It yields the protein CASRSEGMSTEAFF.

This clone was observed a few times. The chain employs TRBV15 and TRBJ1-6; D remains unclear. Trimming took 3 bases from V and 8 from J, leaving 8 bases between them. The length of the CDR3 is 13 residues. Germline CDR1 LNHNV, CDR2 YYDKDF (reference sequence). The CDR3 nucleotides read TGTGCCACCAGCAGGGCCCAGGATTCACCCCTCCACTTT. Translated, it gives CATSRAQDSPLHF.

The rearrangement uses TRBV2 and TRBJ2-1; the D gene is possibly TRBD2 (5 bases). This CDR3 spans 15 amino acids. Germline-derived CDR1 and CDR2 are SNHLY and FYNNEI. Trimming removed 7 bases at V and 8 bases at J, with 21 bases between. The CDR3 DNA sequence: TGTGCCAGCACCCTAGCCCGAACGACTCTAGATGAGCAGTTCTTC. This sequence encodes CASTLARTTLDEQFF.

The rearrangement links TRBV5-1 to TRBJ2-3, with a possible D match to TRBD1 (6 bases). Germline V gives CDR1 SGHRS, CDR2 YFSETQ. Trimming stripped 2 bases from V and 2 bases from J, with 12 bases between. The CDR3 totals 15 residues. CDR3 bases: TGCGCCAGCAGCTTTGGGGGCCTCCTCACAGATACGCAGTATTTT. The encoded protein is CASSFGGLLTDTQYF. Filled out from reference TRBV5-1 and TRBJ2-3, the complete variable domain reads KAGVTQTPRYLIKTRGQQVTLSCSPISGHRSVSWYQQTPGQGLQFLFEYFSETQRNKGNFPGRFSGRQFSNSRSEMNVSTLELGDSALYLCASSFGGLLTDTQYFGPGTRLTVL.